Below are 7 T cell receptor beta chains sequenced from a single sample in a study of CD4 T cells in relation to SARS-CoV-2 and coronaviruses. The unexposed donors gave CD4+ T cells in about 2011-2019, prior to COVID-19. Isolation of CD4+ T cells took place after roughly nine days in culture. TCRdb's copy holds only in-frame clones and misses some; the assay was immunoSEQ multiplex PCR. The sample has tens of thousands of clones, approximately 80% seen once; the top ten hold roughly 22%. For these TCRs, the target antigens are not known. Input material: CD4+ T cells from PBMCs, cultured in vitro. These receptors all stem from a human donor in good health.

This chain links TRBV6-4 with TRBJ2-7; D might be TRBD1 (6 bases). Trimming pared 5 bases from V and 0 bases from J, leaving 11 bases between. The CDR3 runs to 14 residues. CDR1 MRHNA and CDR2 SNTAGT come from the germline V gene. As DNA, the CDR3 is TGTGCCAGCAGTCGGGACATTGGCTCCTACGAGCAGTACTTC. Its protein is CASSRDIGSYEQYF.

CDR3 DNA: TGTGCCAGCAGTTCCGGACAGGGTTTTACCCTCTCTGGAAACACCATATATTTT. Its translation is CASSSGQGFTLSGNTIYF. The V and J genes are TRBV28 and TRBJ1-3, with 8 bases aligning to TRBD1. The CDR3 has 18 residues. The V gene end was trimmed by 4 bases and the J gene end by 0 bases; junction bases not matched to a gene: 11. Germline lookup yields CDR1 MDHEN and CDR2 SYDVKM. Filled out from reference TRBV28 and TRBJ1-3, the complete variable domain reads DVKVTQSSRYLVKRTGEKVFLECVQDMDHENMFWYRQDPGLGLRLIYFSYDVKMKEKGDIPEGYSVSREKKERFSLILESASTNQTSMYLCASSSGQGFTLSGNTIYFGEGSWLTVV.

This chain joins TRBV18 and TRBJ2-7; 8 bases agree with TRBD1. The V segment lost 5 bases and the J segment 5 bases; nucleotides outside the gene matches: 2. The CDR3 is made up of 12 amino acids. CDR1 is KGHSH and CDR2 is LQKENI in the germline V gene. CDR3 DNA: TGTGCCAGCTCAGGACAGGGTGACGAGCAGTACTTC. As protein: CASSGQGDEQYF. The complete variable domain, with remaining parts taken from reference TRBV18 and TRBJ2-7, reads NAGVMQNPRHLVRRRGQEARLRCSPMKGHSHVYWYRQLPEEGLKFMVYLQKENIIDESGMPKERFSAEFPKEGPSILRIQQVVRGDSAAYFCASSGQGDEQYFGPGTRLTVT.

This chain uses TRBV3-1 (or the pseudogene TRBV3-2) with TRBJ2-3, with D maybe TRBD1 (6 bases). Germline CDR1 and CDR2: LGHDT and YNNKEL (reference sequence). The CDR3 contains 14 residues. V was trimmed by 3 bases and J by 4 bases, leaving 11 bases between them. The chain's CDR3 is CASSHPQGSDTQYF. The CDR3, as DNA: TGTGCCAGCAGCCACCCCCAGGGGTCAGATACGCAGTATTTT.

The gene calls are TRBV19 and TRBJ1-5; D is uncertain. V dropped 3 bases and J dropped 0 bases, with 9 bases sitting between them. Germline V gene data show CDR1 as LNHDA and CDR2 as SQIVND (reference sequence). This CDR3 has 15 residues. The CDR3: CASSMYIDSNQPQHF. CDR3 nucleotides: TGTGCCAGTAGTATGTACATCGATAGCAATCAGCCCCAGCATTTT.

The chain recombines TRBV10-3 with TRBJ2-3; TRBD2 matches 8 bases. V trimming: 0 bases; J trimming: 5 bases; junction bases outside the gene matches: 10. The germline V gene has CDR1 ENHRY and CDR2 SYGVKD. CDR3 length equals 17 residues. The DNA of the CDR3 is TGTGCCATCAGTGAGTCGGGACTAGGTTTAGGGAAAGATACGCAGTATTTT. Its translation: CAISESGLGLGKDTQYF.

The J gene is TRBJ2-7, the V gene TRBV2; 8 bases are shared with TRBD2. The V gene's germline CDR1 is SNHLY and CDR2 FYNNEI. The ends lost 3 bases at V and 3 bases at J; junction bases unmatched: 7. The CDR3 has 15 residues. The CDR3 protein is CASSEGGLDIYEQYF. The CDR3 DNA reads TGTGCCAGCAGTGAGGGGGGACTAGATATCTACGAGCAGTACTTC.